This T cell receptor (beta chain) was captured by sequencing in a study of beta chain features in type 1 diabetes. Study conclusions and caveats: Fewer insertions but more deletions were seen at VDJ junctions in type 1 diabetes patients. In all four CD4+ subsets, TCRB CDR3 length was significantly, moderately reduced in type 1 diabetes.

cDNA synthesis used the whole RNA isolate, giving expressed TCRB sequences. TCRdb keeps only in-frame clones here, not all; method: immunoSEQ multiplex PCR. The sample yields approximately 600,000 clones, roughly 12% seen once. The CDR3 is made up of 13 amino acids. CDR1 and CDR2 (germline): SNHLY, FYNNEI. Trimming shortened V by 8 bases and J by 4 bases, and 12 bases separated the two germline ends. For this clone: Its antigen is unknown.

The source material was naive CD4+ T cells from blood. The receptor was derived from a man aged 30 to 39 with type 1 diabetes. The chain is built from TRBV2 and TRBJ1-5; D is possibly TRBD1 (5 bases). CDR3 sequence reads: CASSAGPNQPQHF. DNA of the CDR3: TGTGCCAGCTCGGCAGGGCCTAATCAGCCCCAGCATTTT.